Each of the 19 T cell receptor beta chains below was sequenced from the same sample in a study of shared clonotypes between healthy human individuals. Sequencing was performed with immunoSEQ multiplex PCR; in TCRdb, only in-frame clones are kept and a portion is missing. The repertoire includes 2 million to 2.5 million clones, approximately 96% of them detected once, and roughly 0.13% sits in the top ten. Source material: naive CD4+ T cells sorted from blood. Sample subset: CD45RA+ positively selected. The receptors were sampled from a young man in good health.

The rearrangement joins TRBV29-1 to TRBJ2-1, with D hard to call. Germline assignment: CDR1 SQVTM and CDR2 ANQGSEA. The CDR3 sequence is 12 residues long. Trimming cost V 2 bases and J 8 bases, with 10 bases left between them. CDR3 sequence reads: CSVELFSDEQFF. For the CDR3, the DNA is TGCAGCGTTGAACTATTTTCAGATGAGCAGTTCTTC.

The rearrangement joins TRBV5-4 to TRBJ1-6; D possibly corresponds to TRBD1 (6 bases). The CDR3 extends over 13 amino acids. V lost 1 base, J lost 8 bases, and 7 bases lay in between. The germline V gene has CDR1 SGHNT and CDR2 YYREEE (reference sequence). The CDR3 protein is CASSLNRDSPLHF. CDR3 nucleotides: TGTGCCAGCAGCTTGAACAGGGATTCACCCCTCCACTTT.

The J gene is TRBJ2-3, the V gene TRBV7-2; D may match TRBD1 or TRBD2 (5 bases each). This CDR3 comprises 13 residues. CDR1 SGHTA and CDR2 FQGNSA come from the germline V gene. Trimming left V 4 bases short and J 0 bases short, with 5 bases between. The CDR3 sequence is CASSWDSTDTQYF. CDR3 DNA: TGTGCCAGCAGCTGGGACAGCACAGATACGCAGTATTTT. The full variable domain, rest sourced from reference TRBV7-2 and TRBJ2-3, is GAGVSQSPSNKVTEKGKDVELRCDPISGHTALYWYRQSLGQGLEFLIYFQGNSAPDKSGLPSDRFSAERTGGSVSTLTIQRTQQEDSAVYLCASSWDSTDTQYFGPGTRLTVL.

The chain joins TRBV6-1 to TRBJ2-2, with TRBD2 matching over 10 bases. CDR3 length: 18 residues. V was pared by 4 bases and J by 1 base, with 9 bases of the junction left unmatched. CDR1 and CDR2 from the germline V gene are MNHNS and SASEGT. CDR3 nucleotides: TGTGCCAGCAGTGCTCCTCAAAGACTAGCGGGGAACACCGGGGAGCTGTTTTTT. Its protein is CASSAPQRLAGNTGELFF.

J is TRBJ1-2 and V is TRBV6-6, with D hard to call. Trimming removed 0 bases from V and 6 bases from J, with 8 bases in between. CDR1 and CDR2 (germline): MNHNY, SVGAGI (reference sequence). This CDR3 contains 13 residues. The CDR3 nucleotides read TGTGCCAGCAGTTACTCTGGGGAACATGGCTACACCTTC. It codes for CASSYSGEHGYTF.

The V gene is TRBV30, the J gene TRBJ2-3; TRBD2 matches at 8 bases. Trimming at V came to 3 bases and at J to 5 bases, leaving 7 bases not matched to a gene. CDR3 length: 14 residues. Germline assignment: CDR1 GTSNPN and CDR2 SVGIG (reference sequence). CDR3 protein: CAWSRLAGLDTQYF. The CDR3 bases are TGTGCCTGGAGCCGGCTAGCGGGCTTAGATACGCAGTATTTT. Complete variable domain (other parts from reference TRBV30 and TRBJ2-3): SQTIHQWPATLVQPVGSPLSLECTVEGTSNPNLYWYRQAAGRGLQLLFYSVGIGQISSEVPQNLSASRPQDRQFILSSKKLLLSDSGFYLCAWSRLAGLDTQYFGPGTRLTVL.

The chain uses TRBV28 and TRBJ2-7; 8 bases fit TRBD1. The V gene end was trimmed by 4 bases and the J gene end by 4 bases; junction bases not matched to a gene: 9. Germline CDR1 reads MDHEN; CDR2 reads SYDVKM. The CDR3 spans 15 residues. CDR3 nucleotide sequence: TGTGCCAGCAGTTCCCCCGGGACAGGTCATTACGAGCAGTACTTC. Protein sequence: CASSSPGTGHYEQYF.

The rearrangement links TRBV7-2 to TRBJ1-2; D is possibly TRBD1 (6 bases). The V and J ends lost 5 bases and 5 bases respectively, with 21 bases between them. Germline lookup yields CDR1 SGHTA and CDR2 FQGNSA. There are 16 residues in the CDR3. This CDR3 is CASSPRSGTSVYGYTF. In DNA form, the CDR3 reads TGTGCCAGCAGCCCTAGGAGCGGGACATCTGTATATGGCTACACCTTC. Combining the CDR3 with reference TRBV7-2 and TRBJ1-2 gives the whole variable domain GAGVSQSPSNKVTEKGKDVELRCDPISGHTALYWYRQSLGQGLEFLIYFQGNSAPDKSGLPSDRFSAERTGGSVSTLTIQRTQQEDSAVYLCASSPRSGTSVYGYTFGSGTRLTVV.

The CDR3 DNA reads as TGCGCCAGCAGTGATAGCGGAGAAGCCTACAATGAGCAGTTCTTC. Its translation: CASSDSGEAYNEQFF. The genes are TRBV10-1 and TRBJ2-1; TRBD2 might be the D (6 bases). CDR3 length: 15 residues. Trimming shortened V by 3 bases and J by 2 bases, and 11 bases separated the two germline ends. CDR1 is WNHNN, CDR2 SYGVQD, per germline (reference sequence).

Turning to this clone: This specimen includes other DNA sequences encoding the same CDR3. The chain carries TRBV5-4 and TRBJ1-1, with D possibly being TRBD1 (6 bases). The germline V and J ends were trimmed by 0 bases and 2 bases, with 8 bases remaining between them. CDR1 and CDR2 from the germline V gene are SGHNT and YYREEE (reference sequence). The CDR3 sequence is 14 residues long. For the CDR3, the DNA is TGTGCCAGCAGCTTGGGGGGGGGCAACACTGAAGCTTTCTTT. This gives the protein CASSLGGGNTEAFF.

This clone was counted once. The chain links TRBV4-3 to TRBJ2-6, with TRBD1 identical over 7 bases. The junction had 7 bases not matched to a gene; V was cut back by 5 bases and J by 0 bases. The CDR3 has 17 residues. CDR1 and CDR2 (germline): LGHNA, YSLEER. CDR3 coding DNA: TGCGCCAGCAGCTTGGAACAGGGGCACTCTGGGGCCAACGTCCTGACTTTC. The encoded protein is CASSLEQGHSGANVLTF.

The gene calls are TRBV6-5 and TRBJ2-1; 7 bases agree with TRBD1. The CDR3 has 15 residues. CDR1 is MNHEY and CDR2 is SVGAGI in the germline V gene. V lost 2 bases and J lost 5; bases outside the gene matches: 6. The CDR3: CASSYMTGWNNEQFF. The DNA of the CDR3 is TGTGCCAGCAGTTACATGACAGGGTGGAACAATGAGCAGTTCTTC.

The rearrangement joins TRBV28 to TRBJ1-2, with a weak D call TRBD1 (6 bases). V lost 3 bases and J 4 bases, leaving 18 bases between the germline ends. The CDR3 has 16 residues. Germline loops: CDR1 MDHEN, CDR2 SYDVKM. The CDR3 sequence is CASSLSGQIAFYGYTF. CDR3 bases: TGTGCCAGCAGTTTGTCCGGACAGATAGCTTTCTATGGCTACACCTTC.

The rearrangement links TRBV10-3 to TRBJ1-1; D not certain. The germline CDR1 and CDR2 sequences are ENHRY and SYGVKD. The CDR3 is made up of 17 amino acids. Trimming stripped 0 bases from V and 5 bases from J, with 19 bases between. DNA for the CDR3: TGTGCCATCAGTGAGTCGCCCCGACAAGGAGGCACAACTGAAGCTTTCTTT. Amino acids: CAISESPRQGGTTEAFF.

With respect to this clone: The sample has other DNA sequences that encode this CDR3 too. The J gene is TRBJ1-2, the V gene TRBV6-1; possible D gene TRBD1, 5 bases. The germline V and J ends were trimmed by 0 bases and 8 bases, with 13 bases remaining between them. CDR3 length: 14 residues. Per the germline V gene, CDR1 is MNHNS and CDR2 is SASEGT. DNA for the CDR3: TGTGCCAGCAGTGAAGCGCTTCGAGGGGACGGCTACACCTTC. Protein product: CASSEALRGDGYTF.

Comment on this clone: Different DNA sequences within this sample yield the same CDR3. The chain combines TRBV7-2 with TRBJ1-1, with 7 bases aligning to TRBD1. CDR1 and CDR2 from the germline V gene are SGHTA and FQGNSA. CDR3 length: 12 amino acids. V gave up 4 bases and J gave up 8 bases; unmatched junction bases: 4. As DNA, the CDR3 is TGTGCCAGCAGCTCAGGGGGGACCGAAGCTTTCTTT. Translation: CASSSGGTEAFF.

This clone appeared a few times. The CDR3 is CASSLRGTANSPLHF. In nucleotides, the CDR3 is TGTGCCAGCAGTCTACGAGGGACAGCAAATTCACCCCTCCACTTT. V usage is TRBV6-1 and J usage is TRBJ1-6, with TRBD1 matching over 7 bases. The V and J ends lost 5 bases and 7 bases, in that order; junction bases with no gene match: 8. Germline loops: CDR1 MNHNS, CDR2 SASEGT. The CDR3 sequence is 15 residues long.

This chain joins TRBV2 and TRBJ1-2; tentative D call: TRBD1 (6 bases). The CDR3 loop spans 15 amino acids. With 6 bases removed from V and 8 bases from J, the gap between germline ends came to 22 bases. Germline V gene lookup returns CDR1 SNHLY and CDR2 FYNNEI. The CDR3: CASSEGPRTVEGYTF. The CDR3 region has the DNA TGTGCCAGCAGCGAGGGCCCACGGACAGTGGAGGGCTACACCTTC.

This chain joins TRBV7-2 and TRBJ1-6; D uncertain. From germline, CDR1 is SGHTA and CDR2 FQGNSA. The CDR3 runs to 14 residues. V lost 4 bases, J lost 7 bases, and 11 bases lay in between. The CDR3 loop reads CASSSVQRNSPLHF. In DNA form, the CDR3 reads TGTGCCAGCAGCTCGGTCCAGAGGAATTCACCCCTCCACTTT.